A selection of T cell receptor beta chains follows, all from one sample in a study of blood T cell repertoires in COVID-19. Method: immunoSEQ multiplex PCR; TCRdb's copy keeps in-frame clones and lacks some. The sample holds about 150,000 clones; 80% to 90% are singletons and the top ten take roughly 15%. Sample: peripheral blood. The receptors originated from a woman in her 40s with acute or convalescent COVID-19. The CDR3 runs from the conserved cysteine through the conserved F or W. The D gene is left open where the match is weak. Rows may omit the clone size; those that give it use once, few, many or a size class.

TRBV28	TRBJ2-3	TRBD1	NA	TGTGCCAGCCGAACCACAGGGGGTAGCACAGATACGCAGTATTTT	CASRTTGGSTDTQYF
TRBV29-1	TRBJ1-2	NA	NA	TGCAGCGTTGACGCCAGTCGAGGCTACACCTTC	CSVDASRGYTF
TRBV11-2	TRBJ1-4	TRBD1	NA	TGTGCCAGCAGCTACAGGGGGTTTGGTGAAAAACTGTTTTTT	CASSYRGFGEKLFF
TRBV28	TRBJ2-7	TRBD2	NA	TGTGCCAGCAGTTTATGGAGGAGCGGGGGGGCGTACGAGCAGTACTTC	CASSLWRSGGAYEQYF
TRBV4-2	TRBJ2-2	TRBD2	NA	TGTGCCAGCAGCCAAGATTCAGCTAGCGGGGGCCTAAACACCGGGGAGCTGTTTTTT	CASSQDSASGGLNTGELFF
TRBV29-1	TRBJ2-7	TRBD1	NA	TGCAGCGTGGATACAGGGGGGAACTACGAGCAGTACTTC	CSVDTGGNYEQYF
TRBV7-3	TRBJ2-3	NA	once	TGTGCCAGCAGCTTATACAGGGAAACAGATACGCAGTATTTT	CASSLYRETDTQYF
TRBV29-1	TRBJ1-1	TRBD1	NA	TGCAGCGACCAACCAGGGGGCGCGTTCACTGAAGCTTTCTTT	CSDQPGGAFTEAFF
TRBV19	TRBJ1-1	NA	NA	TGTGCCAGTAGTATAGCCGGACAGCTGAACACTGAAGCTTTCTTT	CASSIAGQLNTEAFF
TRBV20-1	TRBJ1-2	NA	NA	TGCAGTGCTCAGGGAAACTATGGCTACACCTTC	CSAQGNYGYTF
TRBV6-1	TRBJ2-7	NA	NA	TGTGCCAGCAGTGAAGGGCAGGCAATCTACGAGCAGTACTTC	CASSEGQAIYEQYF
TRBV19	TRBJ1-5	NA	NA	TGTGCCAGTAGTATTACCTCCGGGAGCAATCAGCCCCAGCATTTT	CASSITSGSNQPQHF
TRBV9	TRBJ1-2	NA	NA	TGTGCCAGCAGCGTCCGAAGGGGCGATGGCTACACCTTC	CASSVRRGDGYTF
TRBV19	TRBJ2-1	TRBD1	NA	TGTGCCAGTGCGACAGGGACCTACAATGAGCAGTTCTTC	CASATGTYNEQFF
TRBV27	TRBJ2-7	TRBD1	NA	TGTGCCAGCAGCGCAACCGGGACAGGGGCCTACGAGCAGTACTTC	CASSATGTGAYEQYF
TRBV7-2	TRBJ2-5	TRBD1	NA	TGTGCCAGCAGCCATCAGGGGGCGAAAGAGACCCAGTACTTC	CASSHQGAKETQYF
TRBV30	TRBJ1-1	NA	NA	TGTGCCTGGAGCGAAACCGGACTTCCGAACACTGAAGCTTTCTTT	CAWSETGLPNTEAFF
TRBV6-5	TRBJ2-7	TRBD1	NA	TGTGCCAGCAAGGGACAGGGGGGCGTAGAGCAGTACTTC	CASKGQGGVEQYF
TRBV3-1/TRBV3-2	TRBJ2-3	TRBD2	NA	TGTGCCAGCACCCCCGGGACTAGCGGGAGGACAGATACGCAGTATTTT	CASTPGTSGRTDTQYF
TRBV30	TRBJ1-3	NA	NA	TGTGCCTGGAGTCCGAGCCGCTCTGGAAACACCATATATTTT	CAWSPSRSGNTIYF
TRBV5-1	TRBJ1-2	TRBD1	NA	TGCGCCAGCAGCTCGGGACAGCGAAACTATGGCTACACCTTC	CASSSGQRNYGYTF
TRBV14	TRBJ1-1	NA	NA	TGTGCCAGCAGCCTTGGGCGTAATGAAGCTTTCTTT	CASSLGRNEAFF
TRBV7-6	TRBJ1-6	NA	NA	TGTGCCAGCAGCTTATCAGGGGCCCCCTATAATTCACCCCTCCACTTT	CASSLSGAPYNSPLHF
TRBV12-3/TRBV12-4	TRBJ2-1	TRBD2	NA	TGTGCCAGCAAACTACTGGGGGGGAATGAGCAGTTCTTC	CASKLLGGNEQFF
TRBV25-1	TRBJ2-1	TRBD2	NA	TGTGCCAGCAGTTTGACGGGGGGGTACAATGAGCAGTTCTTC	CASSLTGGYNEQFF
TRBV25-1	TRBJ1-6	NA	few	TGTGCCAGCAGTGAACTGGACAGTTCACCCCTCCACTTT	CASSELDSSPLHF
TRBV2	TRBJ2-3	TRBD2	NA	TGTGCCAGCAGTGAAGGACTAGCGGGGGGGTTTCTCGGAGATACGCAGTATTTT	CASSEGLAGGFLGDTQYF
TRBV18	TRBJ1-2	TRBD1	NA	TGTGCCAGCTCACCGTGGGACAGATTTAACTATGGCTACACCTTC	CASSPWDRFNYGYTF
TRBV30	TRBJ2-5	NA	NA	TGTGCCTGGAGTACGGGGTCGGAGACCCAGTACTTC	CAWSTGSETQYF
TRBV12-3/TRBV12-4	TRBJ1-2	NA	NA	TGTGCCAGTAGATTCAGGGGCGGCTACACCTTC	CASRFRGGYTF
TRBV11-2	TRBJ1-2	NA	NA	TGTGCCAGCAGCCCCAAACCCACCATGGCGGCCTATGGCTACACCTTC	CASSPKPTMAAYGYTF
TRBV6-5	TRBJ2-7	TRBD1	NA	TGTGCCAGCAGTTACTCCGGGACAGGGGTTTACGAGCAGTACTTC	CASSYSGTGVYEQYF
TRBV7-9	TRBJ1-3	TRBD1	NA	TGTGCCAGCAGCTTAGTCGCAGGGGGTTCTGGAAACACCATATATTTT	CASSLVAGGSGNTIYF